Below are 32 T cell receptor beta chains sequenced from a single sample in a study of OX40 agonist ivuxolimab in advanced cancers. Sequenced by immunoSEQ multiplex PCR; TCRdb stores in-frame clones only, minus some. The sample records 55,000 to 75,000 clones, 87% being singletons. Sequencing used CD4+ or CD8+ T cells sorted from blood, obtained in a trial of the OX40 agonist ivuxolimab. The receptors originated from an adult with an advanced solid tumor such as melanoma, head and neck, liver or kidney cancer.

The V gene is TRBV11-2, the J gene TRBJ1-1, with D possibly being TRBD1 (5 bases). Germline values: CDR1 SGHAT, CDR2 FQNNGV. V gave up 0 bases and J gave up 10 bases, with 9 bases separating them. The CDR3 spans 12 residues. CDR3 sequence (DNA): TGTGCCAGCAGCTTAGAAGGGGTTTTAGCTTTCTTT. This codes for CASSLEGVLAFF.

CDR3 bases: TGTGCCAGCAGCCACCTGGACTCCTACAATGAGCAGTTCTTC. It is translated as CASSHLDSYNEQFF. This chain joins TRBV7-2 and TRBJ2-1; D remains ambiguous. The ends were cut back, 5 bases at V and 0 bases at J, with 8 bases in the middle. The germline V gene encodes CDR1 SGHTA and CDR2 FQGNSA. This CDR3 has 14 amino acids.

The rearrangement links TRBV28 to TRBJ2-6; no clear D gene. Trimming shortened V by 0 bases and J by 2 bases, and 8 bases separated the two germline ends. This CDR3 contains 16 residues. Germline CDR1 reads MDHEN; CDR2 reads SYDVKM. Here the CDR3 reads CASSLWAGTGANVLTF. The CDR3 DNA reads as TGTGCCAGCAGTTTATGGGCTGGGACTGGGGCCAACGTCCTGACTTTC. The whole variable domain, remainder taken from reference TRBV28 and TRBJ2-6, is DVKVTQSSRYLVKRTGEKVFLECVQDMDHENMFWYRQDPGLGLRLIYFSYDVKMKEKGDIPEGYSVSREKKERFSLILESASTNQTSMYLCASSLWAGTGANVLTFGAGSRLTVL.

V is TRBV6-6 and J is TRBJ2-2; 7 bases align to TRBD1. Unmatched junction bases numbered 3, after V lost 5 bases and J lost 0 bases. CDR3 length: 15 residues. Germline V CDR1 and CDR2: MNHNY, SVGAGI (reference sequence). The CDR3 is CASSITGANTGELFF. Written as DNA, the CDR3 is TGTGCCAGCAGTATCACAGGGGCGAACACCGGGGAGCTGTTTTTT.

This clone has only one observation. CDR3 loop: CASSATGQVGYGYTF. In DNA, the CDR3 is TGTGCCAGCAGCGCGACAGGGCAGGTGGGGTATGGCTACACCTTC. The chain employs TRBV7-2 and TRBJ1-2, with TRBD1 identical over 7 bases. The ends lost 5 bases at V and 5 bases at J; junction bases unmatched: 11. This CDR3 has 15 amino acids. In germline, CDR1 is SGHTA, CDR2 FQGNSA.

This sequence joins TRBV7-2 and TRBJ1-2, with 7 bases fitting TRBD1. This CDR3 spans 15 amino acids. The J segment lost 8 bases and the V segment lost 5 bases, leaving 14 bases of the junction unmatched. CDR1 is SGHTA, CDR2 FQGNSA, per germline. CDR3 in DNA: TGTGCCAGCAGCGCCAGGCGACAGGGATCTAGGGGCTACACCTTC. The encoded protein is CASSARRQGSRGYTF.

The CDR3 protein is CASSVDLTDTQYF. The CDR3 DNA sequence: TGTGCCAGCAGCGTAGACCTCACAGATACGCAGTATTTT. V and J are TRBV9 and TRBJ2-3; no clear D gene. Deletions cut 0 bases from V and 2 bases from J, with 4 bases between. Germline-derived CDR1 and CDR2 are SGDLS and YYNGEE. The CDR3 is 13 residues long. Using reference TRBV9 and TRBJ2-3 for the parts outside the CDR3, the full variable domain is DSGVTQTPKHLITATGQRVTLRCSPRSGDLSVYWYQQSLDQGLQFLIQYYNGEERAKGNILERFSAQQFPDLHSELNLSSLELGDSALYFCASSVDLTDTQYFGPGTRLTVL.

The chain has TRBV9 and TRBJ2-7; D is perhaps TRBD2 (5 bases). CDR1 SGDLS and CDR2 YYNGEE come from the germline V gene. Trimming shortened V by 4 bases and J by 5 bases, and 19 bases separated the two germline ends. This CDR3 comprises 15 residues. In nucleotides, the CDR3 is TGTGCCAGCAGCTTAAGGTCGGTATCAGCGGACGAGCAGTACTTC. As protein: CASSLRSVSADEQYF.

This chain connects TRBV4-2 to TRBJ1-1, with D maybe TRBD1 (6 bases). With 0 bases removed from V and 2 bases from J, the gap between germline ends came to 19 bases. The CDR3 sequence is 18 residues long. Per the germline V gene, CDR1 is LGHNA and CDR2 is YNFKEQ. CDR3 region: CASSQDPGAAAVNTEAFF. The CDR3 nucleotides are TGTGCCAGCAGCCAAGATCCGGGGGCCGCGGCGGTAAACACTGAAGCTTTCTTT.

J is TRBJ2-7 and V is TRBV5-1, with D unclear. V dropped 4 bases and J dropped 5 bases, with 7 bases sitting between them. The CDR3 consists of 11 residues. Germline V gene sequence: CDR1 SGHRS, CDR2 YFSETQ. CDR3 nucleotides: TGCGCCAGCAGCCAGGCGAACGAGCAGTACTTC. Its protein product is CASSQANEQYF.

The table lists this clone with a few counts. The V and J genes are TRBV28 and TRBJ1-2; D not certain. With 6 bases removed from V and 5 bases from J, the gap between germline ends came to 7 bases. The CDR3 spans 11 residues. The germline V gene has CDR1 MDHEN and CDR2 SYDVKM. This CDR3 reads CASRQEYGYTF. CDR3 nucleotides: TGTGCCAGCAGACAAGAGTATGGCTACACCTTC.

The genes are TRBV28 and TRBJ2-1, with D hard to call. Germline lookup yields CDR1 MDHEN and CDR2 SYDVKM. The CDR3 is 16 residues long. V was shortened by 4 bases and J by 2 bases, with 15 bases between the two germline ends. CDR3 in amino acids: CASSSAARPTYNEQFF. DNA of the CDR3: TGTGCCAGCAGTTCGGCGGCGAGACCCACCTACAATGAGCAGTTCTTC.

This clone was observed a single time. The chain's CDR3 is CASSKLRTGAHGYTF. Written as DNA, the CDR3 is TGTGCCAGCAGTAAACTCCGGACAGGGGCTCATGGCTACACCTTC. V is TRBV28 and J is TRBJ1-2; TRBD1 matches 9 bases. Germline CDR1 is MDHEN and CDR2 is SYDVKM. The CDR3 consists of 15 residues. The trim removed 5 bases at V and 6 bases at J, leaving 10 bases unmatched.

The chain carries TRBV7-3 and TRBJ2-3; TRBD2 matches at 10 bases. CDR1 SGHTA and CDR2 FQGTGA come from the germline V gene. V shed 6 bases, J shed 3 bases, and the junction held 3 bases outside the gene matches. The CDR3 contains 14 residues. The CDR3 spells CASREREGTDTQYF. The CDR3 nucleotides read TGTGCCAGCAGGGAGCGGGAGGGAACAGATACGCAGTATTTT.

J is TRBJ1-4 and V is TRBV30; weak D call: TRBD1 (6 bases). V was clipped by 0 bases and J by 5 bases, with 10 bases between them. The CDR3 spans 14 residues. Germline loops: CDR1 GTSNPN, CDR2 SVGIG (reference sequence). CDR3 bases: TGTGCCTGGAGTGTTCAGGGGCTGAATGAAAAACTGTTTTTT. Its translation is CAWSVQGLNEKLFF.

In nucleotides, the CDR3 is TGTGCCAGCAGCCGCTCGGGGGGGACCTACGAGCAGTACTTC. Its protein is CASSRSGGTYEQYF. The rearrangement uses TRBV6-5 and TRBJ2-7, with 8 bases that match TRBD2. The V segment lost 6 bases and the J segment 2 bases; nucleotides outside the gene matches: 6. Germline V lookup: CDR1 MNHEY, CDR2 SVGAGI. This CDR3 region has 14 residues.

The chain combines TRBV7-2 with TRBJ2-7; the match to TRBD1 covers 9 bases. The CDR3 runs 14 residues. V lost 4 bases to trimming and J lost 3 bases; unmatched junction nucleotides: 4. Looked up from germline, CDR1 is SGHTA and CDR2 is FQGNSA. CDR3 bases: TGTGCCAGCAGCTCCGGGACAGGGATCTACGAGCAGTACTTC. Its translation: CASSSGTGIYEQYF.

V gene TRBV28 combines with J gene TRBJ1-2; TRBD1 aligns across 12 bases. The germline gives CDR1 MDHEN, CDR2 SYDVKM. This CDR3 has 14 amino acids. Trimming took 6 bases from V and 8 from J; bases not matched to a gene: 7. CDR3 nucleotides: TGTGCCAGCAGCCGGGACAGGGGGCGCGCGGGCTACACCTTC. This translates into CASSRDRGRAGYTF.

The chain combines TRBV21-1 with TRBJ2-3; TRBD1 is taken as the D call from the table, unchecked against the DNA. TRBV21-1 is tagged as a pseudogene. This CDR3 has 16 residues. The CDR3 protein is CASPRRWTGHTDTQYF. Written as DNA, the CDR3 is TGTGCCAGCCCCCGTCGTTGGACAGGACACACAGATACGCAGTATTTT.

This sequence joins TRBV27 and TRBJ1-2; no clear D. The CDR3 contains 16 residues. Germline V gene lookup returns CDR1 MNHEY and CDR2 SMNVEV (reference sequence). Trimming took off 2 bases at V and 0 bases at J, with 13 bases between the two ends. This CDR3 reads CASSLVGRTSNYGYTF. CDR3 nucleotide sequence: TGTGCCAGCAGTTTAGTCGGACGGACCTCTAACTATGGCTACACCTTC.

This clone has just one count. The rearrangement joins TRBV9 to TRBJ1-6; TRBD1 aligns across 8 bases. V lost 0 bases, J lost 7 bases, and 6 bases stayed unmatched. Germline V gene sequence: CDR1 SGDLS, CDR2 YYNGEE. CDR3 length equals 16 residues. This CDR3 reads CASSVGATGANSPLHF. The CDR3 DNA reads TGTGCCAGCAGCGTAGGGGCGACAGGGGCGAATTCACCCCTCCACTTT.

V gene TRBV5-6 combines with J gene TRBJ2-3; D is uncertain. V gave up 0 bases and J gave up 1 base, with 6 bases separating them. The length of the CDR3 is 14 residues. CDR1 is SGHDT, CDR2 YYEEEE, per germline. CDR3 region: CASSLVQGTDTQYF. The CDR3 DNA follows: TGTGCCAGCAGCTTGGTTCAGGGCACAGATACGCAGTATTTT.

The J gene is TRBJ2-1, the V gene TRBV6-1; 9 bases map to TRBD1. The germline gives CDR1 MNHNS, CDR2 SASEGT. The CDR3 runs to 15 residues. The J segment lost 7 bases and the V segment lost 5 bases, leaving 9 bases of the junction unmatched. CDR3 region: CASSPRDRAINEQFF. DNA for the CDR3: TGTGCCAGCAGTCCCCGGGACAGGGCGATAAATGAGCAGTTCTTC.

The chain uses TRBV28 and TRBJ2-1; 7 bases are a match to TRBD2. The germline V gene encodes CDR1 MDHEN and CDR2 SYDVKM. The CDR3 consists of 17 residues. V lost 5 bases to trimming and J lost 7 bases; unmatched junction nucleotides: 17. The CDR3 region is CASSASPWGGFWNEQFF. CDR3 in DNA: TGTGCCAGCAGTGCCTCTCCATGGGGGGGTTTTTGGAATGAGCAGTTCTTC.

The V call is TRBV11-3, the J call TRBJ2-2; tentatively, D is TRBD1 (5 bases). Germline values: CDR1 SGHNT, CDR2 YENEEA. V was clipped by 0 bases and J by 6 bases, with 11 bases between them. The CDR3 consists of 15 residues. CDR3 in DNA: TGTGCCAGCAGCTTAGATTGGCAGGGCGCCGGGGAGCTGTTTTTT. It codes for CASSLDWQGAGELFF.

The chain links TRBV5-4 to TRBJ2-3; possibly TRBD1 for D (5 bases). V gave up 1 base and J gave up 2 bases, with 14 bases separating them. The CDR3 sequence is 16 residues long. Germline V gene data show CDR1 as SGHNT and CDR2 as YYREEE (reference sequence). In nucleotides, the CDR3 is TGTGCCAGCAGCTTGATTGGAACAGGTTCCACAGATACGCAGTATTTT. Protein product: CASSLIGTGSTDTQYF.

CDR3 coding DNA: TGTGCCAGCAGGGAGCTAGGAATGAGCTCCTACAATGAGCAGTTCTTC. Encoded protein: CASRELGMSSYNEQFF. This chain links TRBV27 with TRBJ2-1; no reliable D call. This CDR3 spans 16 amino acids. V gave up 6 bases and J gave up 0 bases, with 15 bases separating them. Per germline, CDR1 MNHEY and CDR2 SMNVEV (reference sequence).

This chain joins TRBV5-1 and TRBJ2-7, with 15 bases aligning to TRBD2. The CDR3 has 16 amino acids. Germline V gene lookup returns CDR1 SGHRS and CDR2 YFSETQ. V dropped 4 bases and J dropped 2; count of bases not matched to a gene: 4. Here the CDR3 reads CASSQGLAGGAYEQYF. CDR3 DNA: TGCGCCAGCAGCCAGGGACTAGCGGGAGGAGCCTACGAGCAGTACTTC.

This clone is a singleton in its sample. J is TRBJ1-5 and V is TRBV27, with D uncertain. With 2 bases removed from V and 1 base from J, the gap between germline ends came to 15 bases. The germline gives CDR1 MNHEY, CDR2 SMNVEV (reference sequence). CDR3 size: 17 residues. CDR3 sequence: CASSLSRAGGSNQPQHF. In DNA, the CDR3 is TGTGCCAGCAGTTTAAGTCGCGCTGGCGGGAGCAATCAGCCCCAGCATTTT.

CDR3 sequence: CASSQGGLAGEVGEQFF. The CDR3 coding sequence is TGCGCCAGCAGCCAAGGGGGACTAGCGGGAGAGGTCGGTGAGCAGTTCTTC. The chain recombines TRBV4-3 with TRBJ2-1; 14 bases match TRBD2. The germline V gene has CDR1 LGHNA and CDR2 YSLEER. The CDR3 is 17 amino acids. V was clipped by 1 base and J by 9 bases; unmatched bases: 8.

The chain is built from TRBV28 and TRBJ2-2; 8 nucleotides agree with TRBD2. J gave up 4 bases and V 5 bases, and 6 bases lay outside the gene matches. CDR1 MDHEN and CDR2 SYDVKM come from the germline V gene. The CDR3 is made up of 15 amino acids. The CDR3 region is CASSKSGGGTGELFF. The CDR3 region has the DNA TGTGCCAGCAGTAAAAGCGGGGGAGGCACCGGGGAGCTGTTTTTT.

The genes are TRBV28 and TRBJ2-5; TRBD1 or TRBD2 may be the D gene (6 bases each). The CDR3 loop spans 14 amino acids. V lost 1 base to trimming and J lost 9 bases, with 15 bases between them. CDR1 and CDR2 (germline): MDHEN, SYDVKM. CDR3: CASSLSGLPGAQYF. The CDR3 bases are TGTGCCAGCAGTTTATCGGGACTGCCAGGGGCCCAGTACTTC.